The clone carrying this T cell receptor (beta chain) occurred a few times. Its antigen remains unidentified. Other DNA sequences within the sample encode an identical CDR3. In nominal health when sampled, donors likely had unrecorded immune exposures nonetheless. Germline V gene sequence: CDR1 MNHEY, CDR2 SVGAGI. The CDR3 runs to 15 residues. The V gene end was trimmed by 0 bases and the J gene end by 5 bases; junction bases not matched to a gene: 3. The source of the sample is a study of cytomegalovirus exposure and HLA in healthy donors. Study-wide findings and caveats: The authors listed 150 or so TCR beta chains as cytomegalovirus-associated. Later analysis placed DRB1 highest and HLA-C lowest in TCR association rates, which differed by HLA locus.

The PCR made use of 60 Vbeta and 13 Jbeta primers. TCRdb keeps only in-frame clones here, not all; method: immunoSEQ multiplex PCR. The table includes 140,000 to 150,000 clones, more than 7.5% detected once. The receptor was derived from a man aged 45 to 65 in good health and CMV-seronegative. This sequence joins TRBV6-5 and TRBJ2-2, with TRBD1 matching over 7 bases. The material sequenced was PBMCs. CDR3 residues: CASSYSGQPTGELFF. In DNA form, the CDR3 reads TGTGCCAGCAGTTACTCGGGACAGCCAACCGGGGAGCTGTTTTTT.